The 32 T cell receptor beta chains below all came from one sample that was sequenced in a study of a mutant IDH1 vaccine in newly diagnosed glioma. Time point meaning: week 23, last vaccination. In every dose of vaccine, 300 ug of mutant IDH1 20-mer peptide was given alongside topical imiquimod. The protocol was immunoSEQ multiplex PCR, while the TCRdb copy is restricted to in-frame clones and leaves out a portion. This table has under 45,000 clones, approximately 84% appearing once. These receptors' antigens are unknown. The sequencing used PBMCs, collected from a glioma patient whose treatment included an IDH1 peptide vaccine. The receptors originated from a woman younger than 30 with glioma. Some clones in this sample may be carry-over from other donors' samples.

The J gene is TRBJ2-5, the V gene TRBV2, with a tentative D call TRBD1 (6 bases). CDR1 SNHLY and CDR2 FYNNEI come from the germline V gene. This CDR3 has 12 amino acids. The V end lost 6 bases, the J end lost 3 bases, and 8 bases lay between the germline ends. The DNA of the CDR3 is TGTGCCAGCAGCCGGACAGAAGAGACCCAGTACTTC. This codes for CASSRTEETQYF.

The chain couples TRBV19 to TRBJ1-1; D not certain. CDR3 length: 13 amino acids. The germline V gene has CDR1 LNHDA and CDR2 SQIVND (reference sequence). Trimming cost V 5 bases and J 1 base, with 8 bases left between them. Here the CDR3 reads CASSDPRNTEAFF. CDR3 nucleotide sequence: TGTGCCAGTAGTGACCCCAGGAACACTGAAGCTTTCTTT. The whole variable domain, filled in from reference TRBV19 and TRBJ1-1, reads DGGITQSPKYLFRKEGQNVTLSCEQNLNHDAMYWYRQDPGQGLRLIYYSQIVNDFQKGDIAEGYSVSREKKESFPLTVTSAQKNPTAFYLCASSDPRNTEAFFGQGTRLTVV.

The rearrangement joins TRBV19 to TRBJ1-5; 8 bases align to TRBD1. CDR1 is LNHDA, CDR2 SQIVND, per germline (reference sequence). This CDR3 has 14 amino acids. V was pared by 3 bases and J by 4 bases, with 2 bases of the junction left unmatched. The DNA for the CDR3 is TGTGCCAGTAGTATGACAGGGGCTAATCAGCCCCAGCATTTT. Its translation: CASSMTGANQPQHF.

A single count supports this clone. The chain carries TRBV11-3 and TRBJ2-6, with 10 bases identical to TRBD1. Germline assignment: CDR1 SGHNT and CDR2 YENEEA. The CDR3 spans 18 residues. V shed 4 bases and J 0 bases; nucleotides not matched to a gene: 6. The CDR3 sequence: CASSSPRTGGSGANVLTF. The CDR3 DNA is TGTGCCAGCAGCTCACCCCGGACAGGGGGCTCTGGGGCCAACGTCCTGACTTTC.

The rearrangement uses TRBV29-1 and TRBJ2-5, with TRBD2 matching 7 bases. The trim removed 5 bases at V and 7 bases at J, leaving 10 bases unmatched. There are 13 residues in the CDR3. Per the germline V gene, CDR1 is SQVTM and CDR2 is ANQGSEA. The CDR3 here is CSVLGPGGVTQYF. CDR3 nucleotides: TGCAGCGTTCTGGGACCGGGAGGTGTGACCCAGTACTTC.

The CDR3 loop reads CASSQSREGWVYGYTF. The CDR3 bases are TGCGCCAGCAGTCAATCGAGGGAGGGCTGGGTCTATGGCTACACCTTC. The V call is TRBV23-1, the J call TRBJ1-2, with D unclear. Being an ORF, TRBV23-1 has a function that is uncertain. This CDR3 comprises 16 residues. The V end was cut by 0 bases, the J end by 4 bases, with 15 bases between.

V and J are TRBV10-1 and TRBJ2-7; D gene unclear. The V and J ends lost 6 bases and 0 bases respectively, with 6 bases between them. CDR3 length: 12 residues. Germline assignment: CDR1 WNHNN and CDR2 SYGVQD (reference sequence). The CDR3 DNA follows: TGCGCCAGCAGGGCCAGCTCCTACGAGCAGTACTTC. Translation gives CASRASSYEQYF.

This clone showed up just once. The CDR3 protein is CASSKVGTRYGYTF. For the CDR3, the DNA is TGTGCCAGTAGTAAGGTGGGCACGCGCTATGGCTACACCTTC. The chain joins TRBV19 to TRBJ1-2; no firm D call. Germline lookup yields CDR1 LNHDA and CDR2 SQIVND (reference sequence). The CDR3 extends over 14 amino acids. V was shortened by 4 bases and J by 4 bases, with 13 bases between the two germline ends.

The V and J genes are TRBV2 and TRBJ2-1; 13 nucleotides align to TRBD2. The CDR3 length is 17 residues. CDR1 and CDR2 from the germline V gene are SNHLY and FYNNEI. V shed 6 bases, J shed 1 base, and the junction held 6 bases outside the gene matches. CDR3 DNA: TGTGCCAGCAGGGAGGGACTAGCGGGGCCTTCCTACAATGAGCAGTTCTTC. This gives the protein CASREGLAGPSYNEQFF.

V is TRBV5-1 and J is TRBJ2-1; 8 bases match TRBD2. From germline, CDR1 is SGHRS and CDR2 YFSETQ. The CDR3 is 15 amino acids. After removal of 4 bases from V and 4 bases from J, the junction contained 7 bases not matched to a gene. The CDR3 protein is CASSTRGGGYNEQFF. The CDR3 DNA reads as TGCGCCAGCAGCACCCGGGGGGGCGGTTACAATGAGCAGTTCTTC.

The rearrangement uses TRBV6-5 and TRBJ1-5, with D possibly matching TRBD1 (6 bases). The V end was cut by 4 bases, the J end by 7 bases, with 11 bases between. The CDR3 consists of 13 residues. CDR1 and CDR2 from the germline V gene are MNHEY and SVGAGI. The CDR3 DNA reads as TGTGCCAGCAGTTTCAGGGGAGGACAGCCCCAGCATTTT. As protein: CASSFRGGQPQHF.

CDR3 nucleotide sequence: TGTGCCAGCAGTTTTTTGGGTGGAAACACCATATATTTT. Protein sequence: CASSFLGGNTIYF. The chain recombines TRBV27 with TRBJ1-3; D remains unclear. Germline lookup yields CDR1 MNHEY and CDR2 SMNVEV (reference sequence). CDR3 length: 13 amino acids. V lost 3 bases and J 3 bases, leaving 6 bases between the germline ends.

V and J are TRBV2 and TRBJ2-2, with D unresolved. Germline CDR1 SNHLY, CDR2 FYNNEI. The CDR3 covers 14 residues. Trimming left V 4 bases short and J 5 bases short, with 11 bases between. The CDR3 bases are TGTGCCAGCAGTGTTTGGCCGCGGACCGGGGAGCTGTTTTTT. The encoded protein is CASSVWPRTGELFF.

With regard to this clone: Other DNA variants within this sample encode the same CDR3. The genes are TRBV2 and TRBJ1-5; D possibly corresponds to TRBD1 (5 bases). Germline CDR1 is SNHLY and CDR2 is FYNNEI. This CDR3 spans 13 amino acids. V lost 6 bases and J lost 0, with 6 bases in between. The DNA for the CDR3 is TGTGCCAGCAGCAGGGATAGCAATCAGCCCCAGCATTTT. Its protein is CASSRDSNQPQHF. Filled out from reference TRBV2 and TRBJ1-5, the complete variable domain reads EPEVTQTPSHQVTQMGQEVILRCVPISNHLYFYWYRQILGQKVEFLVSFYNNEISEKSEIFDDQFSVERPDGSNFTLKIRSTKLEDSAMYFCASSRDSNQPQHFGDGTRLSIL.

In this sample, this clone turned up once. The chain couples TRBV25-1 to TRBJ1-2; 7 nucleotides agree with TRBD1. Germline assignment: CDR1 MGHDK and CDR2 SYGVNS. With V trimmed by 5 bases and J by 4 bases, 7 bases remained unmatched. CDR3 length: 14 residues. The CDR3 region has the DNA TGTGCCAGCAGTCCCTTTGGGACAGCCTATGGCTACACCTTC. Translating it yields CASSPFGTAYGYTF.

The chain uses TRBV7-8 and TRBJ2-1, with 8 bases that match TRBD1. The V gene end was trimmed by 4 bases and the J gene end by 4 bases; junction bases not matched to a gene: 6. The CDR3 loop spans 15 amino acids. Germline lookup yields CDR1 SGHVS and CDR2 FQNEAQ. The CDR3 DNA reads TGTGCCAGCAGCTCGGGACAGGAACTATACAATGAGCAGTTCTTC. Translating gives CASSSGQELYNEQFF.

The CDR3 sequence: CASSRGGGNYGYTF. CDR3 in DNA: TGTGCCAGCAGTCGAGGGGGCGGTAACTATGGCTACACCTTC. The V call is TRBV28, the J call TRBJ1-2, with 7 nucleotides matching TRBD1. The CDR3 length is 14 residues. V gave up 5 bases and J gave up 1 base; unmatched junction bases: 4. CDR1 MDHEN and CDR2 SYDVKM come from the germline V gene.

This clone is classed as medium-sized. This rearrangement joins TRBV29-1 to TRBJ1-1, with D maybe TRBD1 (5 bases). Germline V gene sequence: CDR1 SQVTM, CDR2 ANQGSEA. The CDR3 extends over 13 amino acids. Trimming pared 1 base from V and 5 bases from J, leaving 11 bases between. The CDR3 coding sequence is TGCAGCGTTGAAGGCGGGGCAAGGACTGAAGCTTTCTTT. Its protein is CSVEGGARTEAFF.

This clone was seen once. The gene calls are TRBV11-2 and TRBJ1-4; possible D gene TRBD1, 6 bases. The germline V gene encodes CDR1 SGHAT and CDR2 FQNNGV. Trimming shortened V by 5 bases and J by 0 bases, and 10 bases separated the two germline ends. This CDR3 contains 15 residues. CDR3 DNA: TGTGCCAGCAGCGTCAGGGGAGCAACTAATGAAAAACTGTTTTTT. Protein sequence: CASSVRGATNEKLFF.

The chain links TRBV14 to TRBJ2-7, with no clear D. Between the trimmed V and J ends, which lost 1 base and 6 bases, there was a span of 13 bases. Germline lookup yields CDR1 SGHDN and CDR2 FVKESK. CDR3 size: 14 residues. The CDR3 coding sequence is TGTGCCAGCAGCCAAGTATACGGGTCCAGCGAGCAGTACTTC. Translating gives CASSQVYGSSEQYF. The complete variable domain, with remaining parts taken from reference TRBV14 and TRBJ2-7, reads EAGVTQFPSHSVIEKGQTVTLRCDPISGHDNLYWYRRVMGKEIKFLLHFVKESKQDESGMPNNRFLAERTGGTYSTLKVQPAELEDSGVYFCASSQVYGSSEQYFGPGTRLTVT.

The genes are TRBV5-4 and TRBJ1-4; 8 bases match TRBD1. J gave up 3 bases and V 5 bases, and 6 bases lay outside the gene matches. The V gene's germline CDR1 is SGHNT and CDR2 YYREEE (reference sequence). This CDR3 has 15 residues. CDR3 in DNA: TGTGCCAGCAGTACGAAGACAGGGGCTAATGAAAAACTGTTTTTT. This gives the protein CASSTKTGANEKLFF.

This chain joins TRBV29-1 and TRBJ2-7, with unresolved D. From germline, CDR1 is SQVTM and CDR2 ANQGSEA. The CDR3 extends over 14 amino acids. V lost 6 bases and J lost 0, with 15 bases in between. In DNA form, the CDR3 reads TGCAGCGTCGCTTGGCGACCGGTCTCCTACGAGCAGTACTTC. It codes for CSVAWRPVSYEQYF.

The chain links TRBV5-1 to TRBJ1-1; a weak D match, TRBD1 (5 bases). V gave up 2 bases and J gave up 2 bases, with 10 bases separating them. CDR1 is SGHRS and CDR2 is YFSETQ in the germline V gene. The CDR3 runs to 14 residues. The CDR3 is CASSFGTANTEAFF. As DNA, the CDR3 is TGCGCCAGCAGCTTCGGGACGGCTAACACTGAAGCTTTCTTT.

The chain employs TRBV7-9 and TRBJ2-7; TRBD1 matches 8 bases. V was clipped by 6 bases and J by 5 bases; unmatched bases: 6. CDR1 and CDR2 (germline): SEHNR, FQNEAQ (reference sequence). The CDR3 runs to 13 residues. The CDR3 DNA is TGTGCCAGCAGTTCGGACAGGGTCCACGAGCAGTACTTC. Translating it yields CASSSDRVHEQYF.

This clone came up a few times. The chain has TRBV6-4 and TRBJ2-2; 12 bases agree with TRBD2. The CDR3 has 15 residues. The germline gives CDR1 MRHNA, CDR2 SNTAGT. The V gene end was trimmed by 3 bases and the J gene end by 4 bases; junction bases not matched to a gene: 0. The CDR3 DNA is TGTGCCAGCAGTGAACTAGCGGGGGGCACCGGGGAGCTGTTTTTT. As protein: CASSELAGGTGELFF.

This rearrangement joins TRBV7-3 to TRBJ1-6; the match to TRBD1 covers 7 bases. J gave up 7 bases and V 4 bases, and 4 bases lay outside the gene matches. CDR1 and CDR2 from the germline V gene are SGHTA and FQGTGA. This CDR3 has 14 residues. This CDR3 is CASSYGTANSPLHF. The DNA for the CDR3 is TGTGCCAGCAGCTACGGGACAGCCAATTCACCCCTCCACTTT.

The chain is built from TRBV19 and TRBJ2-1; tentative D call: TRBD2 (5 bases). Germline lookup yields CDR1 LNHDA and CDR2 SQIVND (reference sequence). This CDR3 is 16 amino acids long. The V end was cut by 8 bases, the J end by 1 base, with 18 bases between. The CDR3 protein is CASGVSGLGSYNEQFF. Written as DNA, the CDR3 is TGTGCCAGTGGGGTATCTGGACTTGGGTCCTACAATGAGCAGTTCTTC. Full variable domain (rest looked up from reference TRBV19 and TRBJ2-1): DGGITQSPKYLFRKEGQNVTLSCEQNLNHDAMYWYRQDPGQGLRLIYYSQIVNDFQKGDIAEGYSVSREKKESFPLTVTSAQKNPTAFYLCASGVSGLGSYNEQFFGPGTRLTVL.

This chain joins TRBV27 and TRBJ2-3, with D perhaps matching TRBD1 (6 bases). Trimming cost V 0 bases and J 11 bases, with 12 bases left between them. This CDR3 contains 13 residues. CDR1 and CDR2 from the germline V gene are MNHEY and SMNVEV (reference sequence). CDR3 loop: CASSLSTGIGQYF. For the CDR3, the DNA is TGTGCCAGCAGTTTATCGACAGGCATCGGGCAGTATTTT.

J is TRBJ2-5 and V is TRBV9, with D perhaps TRBD1 or TRBD2 (6 bases each). V dropped 0 bases and J dropped 5 bases, with 14 bases sitting between them. Per germline, CDR1 SGDLS and CDR2 YYNGEE. CDR3 length: 15 amino acids. The CDR3 protein is CASSVVPGAIETQYF. Here the CDR3 DNA reads TGTGCCAGCAGCGTAGTTCCGGGGGCGATTGAGACCCAGTACTTC.

This clone was observed a handful of times. The CDR3 nucleotides read TGTGCCAGCAGTGAAGGCTGGAACACTGAAGCTTTCTTT. It specifies CASSEGWNTEAFF. The chain links TRBV2 to TRBJ1-1; unclear D gene. CDR1 is SNHLY, CDR2 FYNNEI, per germline. There are 13 residues in the CDR3. The V end lost 1 base, the J end lost 1 base, and 4 bases lay between the germline ends.

This chain uses TRBV25-1 with TRBJ2-6; 8 bases are shared with TRBD1. The V gene end was trimmed by 11 bases and the J gene end by 4 bases; junction bases not matched to a gene: 13. The CDR3 contains 16 residues. Germline V gene lookup returns CDR1 MGHDK and CDR2 SYGVNS. The DNA of the CDR3 is TGTGCCTCCACCACAGGGGGAGACTCGGGGGCCAACGTCCTGACTTTC. This gives the protein CASTTGGDSGANVLTF.

This clone has just one count. The CDR3, as DNA: TGTGCCAGCAGCTCCAGGTTTGGCACCGGGGAGCTGTTTTTT. This gives the protein CASSSRFGTGELFF. The chain uses TRBV11-2 and TRBJ2-2, with D unclear. This CDR3 comprises 14 residues. V gave up 4 bases and J gave up 4 bases, with 10 bases separating them. Germline V gives CDR1 SGHAT, CDR2 FQNNGV. Filled out from reference TRBV11-2 and TRBJ2-2, the complete variable domain reads EAGVAQSPRYKIIEKRQSVAFWCNPISGHATLYWYQQILGQGPKLLIQFQNNGVVDDSQLPKDRFSAERLKGVDSTLKIQPAKLEDSAVYLCASSSRFGTGELFFGEGSRLTVL.